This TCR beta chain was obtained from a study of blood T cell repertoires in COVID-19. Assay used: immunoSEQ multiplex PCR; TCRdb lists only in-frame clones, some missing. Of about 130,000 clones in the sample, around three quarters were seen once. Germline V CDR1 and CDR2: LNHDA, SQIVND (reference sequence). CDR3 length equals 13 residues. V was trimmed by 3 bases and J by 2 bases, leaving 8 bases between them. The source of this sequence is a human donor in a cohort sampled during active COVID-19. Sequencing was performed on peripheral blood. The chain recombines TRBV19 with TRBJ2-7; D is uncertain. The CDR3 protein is CASSMRSPYEQYF. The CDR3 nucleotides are TGTGCCAGTAGTATGAGAAGCCCCTACGAGCAGTACTTC.